These T cell receptor beta chains were read from a single sample in a study of blood T cell repertoires in COVID-19. Generated by immunoSEQ multiplex PCR, the TCRdb table keeps only in-frame clones and is missing some. This sample has around 230,000 clones, with 70% to 90% found just once. The specimen sequenced was PBMCs or T cells enriched from blood (not recorded which). The receptors originated from a woman aged 35 to 49 with acute COVID-19. CDR3s include the opening cysteine and the closing phenylalanine or tryptophan. D genes are given only for firm matches. Part of the rows lack a size; the others show once, few, many or a class for expanded clones.

TRBJ1-6 | TRBV6-6 | . | . | TGTGCCAGCAGTAATTGGGAGTCACCCCTCCACTTT | CASSNWESPLHF
TRBJ2-1 | TRBV7-9 | TRBD2 | . | TGTGCCAGCAGCTACGACAGCTGGGGAGCGGGAGGTGGTTACAATGAGCAGTTCTTC | CASSYDSWGAGGGYNEQFF
TRBJ2-5 | TRBV3-1/TRBV3-2 | . | . | TGTGCCAGCAGCCCTCCGGGACAAGAAGAGACCCAGTACTTC | CASSPPGQEETQYF
TRBJ1-3 | TRBV5-1 | . | few | TGCGCCAGCAGCTTGGCCGACAGGCCCGGAAACACCATATATTTT | CASSLADRPGNTIYF
TRBJ1-2 | TRBV7-2 | . | . | TGTGCCAGCAGCCCCGTGGGCATGTTTAAAAGCTACACCTTC | CASSPVGMFKSYTF
TRBJ2-3 | TRBV10-3 | . | . | TGTGCCACCCAATTAGCGGTAAGCACAGATACGCAGTATTTT | CATQLAVSTDTQYF
TRBJ2-2 | TRBV3-1/TRBV3-2 | TRBD2 | . | TGTGCCAGCAGCCAAGTTGGCGGGGGGGCCGCCGGGGAGCTGTTTTTT | CASSQVGGGAAGELFF
TRBJ2-2 | TRBV24-1 | TRBD1 | . | TGTGCCACCAGACAGGGGGGCACCGGGGAGCTGTTTTTT | CATRQGGTGELFF
TRBJ1-6 | TRBV2 | TRBD1 | . | TGTGCCAGCAGTCCCCGGGACAGGGTAGGATCACCCCTCCACTTT | CASSPRDRVGSPLHF
TRBJ1-1 | TRBV7-2 | . | once | TGTGCCAGCAGCTTAGCGCGGGCTCAGGACACTGAAGCTTTCTTT | CASSLARAQDTEAFF
TRBJ2-3 | TRBV19 | TRBD2 | . | TGTGCCAGTAGTATGTGGTTTACTAGCGCAGCAGATACGCAGTATTTT | CASSMWFTSAADTQYF
TRBJ1-1 | TRBV19 | TRBD1 | . | TGTGCCAGTAGTGCCTACAGTAACAGGGGGAACACTGAAGCTTTCTTT | CASSAYSNRGNTEAFF
TRBJ1-2 | TRBV25-1 | TRBD1 | once | TGTGCCAGCACAGGGGGCAAAGGTGGCTACACCTTC | CASTGGKGGYTF
TRBJ2-3 | TRBV10-3 | . | . | TGTGCCAGCTTGAGCGGACTCACAGATACGCAGTATTTT | CASLSGLTDTQYF
TRBJ1-4 | TRBV19 | . | . | TGTGCCAGCTCACAGTTAAGTAATGAAAAACTGTTTTTT | CASSQLSNEKLFF
TRBJ2-1 | TRBV7-2 | TRBD2 | . | TGTGCCAGCAGCTCACGGGGACTAGCGGGAGCATACAATGAGCAGTTCTTC | CASSSRGLAGAYNEQFF
TRBJ1-3 | TRBV15 | . | . | TGTGCCACCAGCAGAGATCCCGCGGGGATGGCTGGAAACACCATATATTTT | CATSRDPAGMAGNTIYF
TRBJ2-7 | TRBV2 | . | . | TGTGCCAGCAGGCAAACGCAGGGTTTAGTCGAGCAGTACTTC | CASRQTQGLVEQYF
TRBJ1-2 | TRBV28 | TRBD1 | . | TGTGCCAGCAAAGTGGCAGGGGGCGACTATGGCTACACCTTC | CASKVAGGDYGYTF
TRBJ2-3 | TRBV3-1/TRBV3-2 | . | . | TGTGCCAGCAGCCAAGTCTCCGGGGGGCCCGGAGATACGCAGTATTTT | CASSQVSGGPGDTQYF
TRBJ2-5 | TRBV4-3 | TRBD1 | . | TGCGCCAGCAGCCAAGACCGGACAGGGCCTCAAGAGACCCAGTACTTC | CASSQDRTGPQETQYF
TRBJ1-2 | TRBV5-4 | . | . | TGTGCCAGCAGCTTGGGGTCGAGCGACTATGGCTACACCTTC | CASSLGSSDYGYTF
TRBJ1-6 | TRBV11-2 | TRBD1 | . | TGTGCCAGCAGTAGCCAGACAGGGCCATATTCACCCCTCCACTTT | CASSSQTGPYSPLHF
TRBJ2-2 | TRBV18 | TRBD1 | . | TGTGCCAGCTCACGGACAACAGGGGGCGCGGGACACCGGGAGCTGTTTTTT | CASSRTTGGAGHRELFF
TRBJ2-7 | TRBV10-3 | TRBD1 | . | TGTGCCATCAGTGAGACACGAAACAGGGGGCATTACTCCTACGAGCAGTACTTC | CAISETRNRGHYSYEQYF
TRBJ2-5 | TRBV2 | TRBD2 | . | TGTGCCAGCAGAGCGGGAGGGGGAGAGACCCAGTACTTC | CASRAGGGETQYF
TRBJ1-1 | TRBV19 | . | . | TGTGCCAGTATGCCGATGGGCCAGTACACTGAAGCTTTCTTT | CASMPMGQYTEAFF
TRBJ1-1 | TRBV11-3 | . | . | TGTGCCAGCAGCTTTCGACAGCTCGCTGAAGCTTTCTTT | CASSFRQLAEAFF
TRBJ1-6 | TRBV7-2 | TRBD1 | . | TGTGCCAGCAGCCCCCCACCGGGACAGATAACACCCCTCCACTTT | CASSPPPGQITPLHF
TRBJ1-1 | TRBV30 | . | . | TGTGCCTGGAGTGTACAAGCAGGGAGGAGTGAAGCTTTCTTT | CAWSVQAGRSEAFF
TRBJ2-3 | TRBV20-1 | . | . | TGCAGTGCTAGTCCCAGTACCCGTGATACGCAGTATTTT | CSASPSTRDTQYF
TRBJ1-4 | TRBV19 | . | . | TGTGCCAGTAGTTTCAGGACAGTGGGCAGCGAAAAACTGTTTTTT | CASSFRTVGSEKLFF
TRBJ1-1 | TRBV10-2 | TRBD1 | . | TGCGCCAGCAGCCTCAGGGGGCGCGGCACTGAAGCTTTCTTT | CASSLRGRGTEAFF
TRBJ2-4 | TRBV7-9 | . | . | TGTGCCAGCAGCTGGACAGTAGCCAAAAACATTCAGTACTTC | CASSWTVAKNIQYF
TRBJ1-5 | TRBV10-1 | TRBD1 | . | TGCGCCAGCAGGGGGACAGTAGGGCATCAGCCCCAGCATTTT | CASRGTVGHQPQHF
TRBJ2-2 | TRBV5-5 | TRBD2 | . | TGTGCCAGCAGCTTGGGGACTAGCGGCCCGAACACCGGGGAGCTGTTTTTT | CASSLGTSGPNTGELFF
TRBJ2-1 | TRBV6-2/TRBV6-3 | TRBD2 | . | TGTGCCAGCAGTTTTCGGGGGCTAGCGGGAGTTGAGCAGTTCTTC | CASSFRGLAGVEQFF
TRBJ1-6 | TRBV7-2 | . | . | TGTGCCAGCAGCTATAACAGGAATTCACCCCTCCACTTT | CASSYNRNSPLHF
TRBJ1-2 | TRBV7-9 | . | . | TGTGCCAGCAGCTTGAACACCCCGTATGGCTACACCTTC | CASSLNTPYGYTF
TRBJ2-3 | TRBV5-1 | TRBD2 | . | TGCGCCAGCAGCTTGGTAGCTAGCGGGGGCACAGATACGCAGTATTTT | CASSLVASGGTDTQYF
TRBJ2-5 | TRBV10-2 | TRBD2 | . | TGCGCCAGCAGTGAGGCAGCGGGAGGATACCAAGAGACCCAGTACTTC | CASSEAAGGYQETQYF
TRBJ2-3 | TRBV24-1 | . | . | TGTGCCTCCAGGGACTCTACCACAGATACGCAGTATTTT | CASRDSTTDTQYF
TRBJ1-1 | TRBV18 | TRBD1 | . | TGTGCCAGCTCACCGGGACAGCTAAACACTGAAGCTTTCTTT | CASSPGQLNTEAFF
TRBJ2-5 | TRBV15 | TRBD2 | few | TGTGCCACCAGCAGAGACGGGGGGGTGGGCGAAGAGACCCAGTACTTC | CATSRDGGVGEETQYF
TRBJ1-1 | TRBV10-3 | TRBD1 | . | TGTGCCATCAGTGAGTTGGGGGAACAGGGGGCTTTCTTT | CAISELGEQGAFF
TRBJ2-2 | TRBV4-1 | . | few | TGCGCCAGCAGCCACCTGCCAGGGCGCCTCACCGGGGAGCTGTTTTTT | CASSHLPGRLTGELFF
TRBJ1-1 | TRBV4-3 | . | . | TGCGCCAGCAGCCACAGGGGATTGAACACTGAAGCTTTCTTT | CASSHRGLNTEAFF
TRBJ2-1 | TRBV7-6 | TRBD2 | . | TGTGCCAGCAGCCCAACAGTGCTGCCATGGACTAGCGGGAGCGATGAGCAGTTCTTC | CASSPTVLPWTSGSDEQFF
TRBJ2-7 | TRBV12-3/TRBV12-4 | . | . | TGTGCCAGCAGCTACGGGGGCTACGAGCAGTACTTC | CASSYGGYEQYF
TRBJ2-3 | TRBV9 | . | . | TGTGCCAGCAGCGTACTAGCACGGGGCACAGATACGCAGTATTTT | CASSVLARGTDTQYF
TRBJ2-3 | TRBV20-1 | TRBD2 | . | TGCAGTGCTAGTAGCGGGACGACAGATACGCAGTATTTT | CSASSGTTDTQYF